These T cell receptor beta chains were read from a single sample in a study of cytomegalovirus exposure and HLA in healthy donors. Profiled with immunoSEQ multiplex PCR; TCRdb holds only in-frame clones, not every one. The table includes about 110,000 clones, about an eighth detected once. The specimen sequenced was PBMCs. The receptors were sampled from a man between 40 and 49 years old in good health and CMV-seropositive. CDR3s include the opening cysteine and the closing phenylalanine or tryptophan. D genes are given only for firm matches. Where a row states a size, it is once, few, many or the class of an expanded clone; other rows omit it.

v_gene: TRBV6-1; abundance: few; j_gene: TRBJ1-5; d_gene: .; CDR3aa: CASTSRVRQPQHF; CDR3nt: TGTGCCAGCACTTCCAGGGTCCGTCAGCCCCAGCATTTT
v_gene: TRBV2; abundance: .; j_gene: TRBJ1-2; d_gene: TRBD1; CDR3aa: CASLSSGQGVYGYTF; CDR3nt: TGTGCCAGCCTCAGTAGTGGACAGGGGGTCTATGGCTACACCTTC
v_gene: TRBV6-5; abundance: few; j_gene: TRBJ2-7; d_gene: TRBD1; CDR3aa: CASSYSSGTGDEQYF; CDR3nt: TGTGCCAGCAGTTACTCGTCCGGGACAGGGGACGAGCAGTACTTC
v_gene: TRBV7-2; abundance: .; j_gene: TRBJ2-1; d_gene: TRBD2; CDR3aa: CASSKRLAGVEQFF; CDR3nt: TGTGCCAGCAGCAAAAGACTAGCGGGAGTTGAGCAGTTCTTC
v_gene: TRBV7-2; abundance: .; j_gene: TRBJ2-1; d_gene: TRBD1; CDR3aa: CASSRRDSFNEQFF; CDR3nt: TGTGCCAGCAGCCGCCGGGACAGCTTCAATGAGCAGTTCTTC
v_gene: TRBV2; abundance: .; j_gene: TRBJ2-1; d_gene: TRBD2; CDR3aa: CASRGLAGGPARNEQFF; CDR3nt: TGTGCCAGCAGAGGACTAGCGGGAGGGCCGGCGAGGAATGAGCAGTTCTTC
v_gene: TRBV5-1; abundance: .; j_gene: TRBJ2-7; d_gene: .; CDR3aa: CASSPLVPGHEQYF; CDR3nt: TGCGCCAGCAGCCCTTTAGTCCCAGGCCACGAGCAGTACTTC
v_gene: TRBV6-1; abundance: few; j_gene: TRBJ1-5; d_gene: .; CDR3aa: CASRARQPNQPQHF; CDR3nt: TGTGCCAGCAGAGCACGACAGCCAAATCAGCCCCAGCATTTT
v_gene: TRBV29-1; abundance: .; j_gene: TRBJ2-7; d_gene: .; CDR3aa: CSVETATYEQYF; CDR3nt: TGCAGCGTTGAAACAGCCACCTACGAGCAGTACTTC
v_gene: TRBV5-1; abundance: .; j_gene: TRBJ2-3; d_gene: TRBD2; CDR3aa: CASSAGLYTDTQYF; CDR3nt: TGCGCCAGCAGCGCGGGACTATACACAGATACGCAGTATTTT
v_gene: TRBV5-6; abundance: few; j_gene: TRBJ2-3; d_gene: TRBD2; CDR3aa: CASNQGTSGIGTDTQYF; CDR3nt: TGTGCCAGCAACCAAGGGACTAGCGGGATAGGCACAGATACGCAGTATTTT
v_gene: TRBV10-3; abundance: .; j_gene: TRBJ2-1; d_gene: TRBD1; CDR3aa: CAITGGISGTGHNEQFF; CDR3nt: TGTGCCATAACTGGGGGAATTTCCGGGACAGGACACAATGAGCAGTTCTTC
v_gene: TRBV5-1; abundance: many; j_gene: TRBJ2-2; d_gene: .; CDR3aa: CASSLAPGNTGELFF; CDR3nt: TGCGCCAGCAGCTTGGCCCCGGGTAACACCGGGGAGCTGTTTTTT
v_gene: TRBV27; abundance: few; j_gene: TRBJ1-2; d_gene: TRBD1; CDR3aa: CASSPDRDYGYTF; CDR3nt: TGTGCCAGCAGCCCGGACAGGGACTATGGCTACACCTTC
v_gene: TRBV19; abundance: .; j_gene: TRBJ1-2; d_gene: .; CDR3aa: CASNGGDNYGYTF; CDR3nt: TGTGCCAGTAACGGGGGAGATAACTATGGCTACACCTTC
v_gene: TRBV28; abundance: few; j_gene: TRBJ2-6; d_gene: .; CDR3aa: CASKGGGTPSSGANVLTF; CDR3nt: TGTGCCAGCAAAGGGGGAGGGACACCCAGCTCTGGGGCCAACGTCCTGACTTTC
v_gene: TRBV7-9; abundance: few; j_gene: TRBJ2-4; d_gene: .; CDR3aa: CASSPSTWNIQYF; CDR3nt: TGTGCCAGCAGCCCTAGTACCTGGAACATTCAGTACTTC
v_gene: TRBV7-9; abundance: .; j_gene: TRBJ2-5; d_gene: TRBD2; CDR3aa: CASSLGLAGFQETQYF; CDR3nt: TGTGCCAGCAGCTTAGGGCTAGCGGGCTTCCAAGAGACCCAGTACTTC
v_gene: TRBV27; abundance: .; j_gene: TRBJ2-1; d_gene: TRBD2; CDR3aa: CASSLAGLAPEQFF; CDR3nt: TGTGCCAGCAGTTTAGCGGGACTAGCTCCTGAGCAGTTCTTC
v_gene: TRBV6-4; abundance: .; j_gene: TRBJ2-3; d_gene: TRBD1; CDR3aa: CASRGQGDTDTQYF; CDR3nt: TGTGCCAGCAGAGGACAGGGCGACACAGATACGCAGTATTTT
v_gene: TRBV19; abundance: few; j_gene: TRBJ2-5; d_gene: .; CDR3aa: CASSIEHLSETQYF; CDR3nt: TGTGCCAGTAGTATAGAACACCTCTCGGAGACCCAGTACTTC
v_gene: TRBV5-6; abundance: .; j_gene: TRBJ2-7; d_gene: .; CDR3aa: CASSLALREQYF; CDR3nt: TGTGCCAGCAGCTTGGCCTTGCGCGAGCAGTACTTC
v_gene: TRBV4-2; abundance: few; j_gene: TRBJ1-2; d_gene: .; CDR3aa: CASSQSAGTTNYGYTF; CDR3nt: TGTGCCAGCAGCCAGTCGGCCGGGACAACTAACTATGGCTACACCTTC
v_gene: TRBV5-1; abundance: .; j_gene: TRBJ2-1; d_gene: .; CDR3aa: CASKSSPGEYEQFF; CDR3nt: TGCGCCAGCAAAAGTAGTCCGGGGGAGTATGAGCAGTTCTTC
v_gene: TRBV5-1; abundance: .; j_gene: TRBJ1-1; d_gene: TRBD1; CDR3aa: CASRRTGENTEAFF; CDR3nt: TGCGCCAGCAGGAGGACAGGGGAGAACACTGAAGCTTTCTTT
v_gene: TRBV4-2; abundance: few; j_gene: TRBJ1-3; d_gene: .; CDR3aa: CASSQVEDYGNTIYF; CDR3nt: TGTGCCAGCAGCCAAGTAGAGGACTATGGAAACACCATATATTTT
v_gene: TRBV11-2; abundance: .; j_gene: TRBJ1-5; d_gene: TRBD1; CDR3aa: CASSPDRGQPQHF; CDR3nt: TGTGCCAGCAGCCCTGACAGGGGTCAGCCCCAGCATTTT
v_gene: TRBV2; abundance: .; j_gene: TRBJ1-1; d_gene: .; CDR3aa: CASRWRGSGEAFF; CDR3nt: TGTGCCAGCAGGTGGCGGGGGTCGGGGGAAGCTTTCTTT
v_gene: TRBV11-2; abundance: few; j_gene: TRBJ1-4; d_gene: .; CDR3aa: CASSLRGSGGEKLFF; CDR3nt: TGTGCCAGCAGCTTACGAGGTTCGGGGGGGGAAAAACTGTTTTTT
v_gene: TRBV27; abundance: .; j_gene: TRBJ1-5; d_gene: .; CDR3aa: CASSLSTGSNQPQHF; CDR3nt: TGTGCCAGCAGTCTCTCGACAGGTTCCAATCAGCCCCAGCATTTT
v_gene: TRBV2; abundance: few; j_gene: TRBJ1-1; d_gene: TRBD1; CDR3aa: CASSGTGSNTGAFF; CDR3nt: TGTGCCAGCAGTGGGACAGGGTCTAACACTGGAGCTTTCTTT
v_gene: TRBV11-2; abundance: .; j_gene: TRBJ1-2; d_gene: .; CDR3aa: CASSLVSEPTAGYTF; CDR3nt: TGTGCCAGCAGCTTAGTTAGCGAACCCACGGCTGGCTACACCTTC
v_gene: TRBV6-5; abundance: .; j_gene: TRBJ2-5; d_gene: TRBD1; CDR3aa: CASRRTGAGQETQYF; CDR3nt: TGTGCCAGCAGGAGGACAGGGGCGGGTCAAGAGACCCAGTACTTC
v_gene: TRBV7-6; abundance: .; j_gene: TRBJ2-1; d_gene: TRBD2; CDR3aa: CASSLPTSGRDEQFF; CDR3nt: TGTGCCAGCAGCCTCCCGACTAGCGGGAGAGATGAGCAGTTCTTC
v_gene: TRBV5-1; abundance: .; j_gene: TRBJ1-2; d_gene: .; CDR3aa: CASSARQDNYGYTF; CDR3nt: TGCGCCAGCAGCGCCCGACAGGATAACTATGGCTACACCTTC
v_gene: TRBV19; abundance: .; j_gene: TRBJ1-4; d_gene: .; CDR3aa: CASSMGARDEKLFF; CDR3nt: TGTGCCAGTAGTATGGGGGCACGGGATGAAAAACTGTTTTTT
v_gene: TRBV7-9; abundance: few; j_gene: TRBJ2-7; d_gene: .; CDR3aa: CASVGGVTYEQYF; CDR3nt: TGTGCCAGCGTCGGAGGGGTTACCTACGAGCAGTACTTC
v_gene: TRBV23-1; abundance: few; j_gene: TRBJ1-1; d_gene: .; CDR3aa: CASSQSVGGEAFF; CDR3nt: TGCGCCAGCAGTCAATCGGTCGGGGGTGAAGCTTTCTTT
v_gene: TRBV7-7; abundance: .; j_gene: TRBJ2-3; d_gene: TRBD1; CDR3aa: CASSSDRSTDTQYF; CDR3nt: TGTGCCAGCAGTTCGGACAGGTCCACAGATACGCAGTATTTT
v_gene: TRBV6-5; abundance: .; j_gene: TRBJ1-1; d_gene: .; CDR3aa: CASSPGVGGTEAFF; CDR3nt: TGTGCCAGCAGCCCGGGCGTCGGAGGCACTGAAGCTTTCTTT
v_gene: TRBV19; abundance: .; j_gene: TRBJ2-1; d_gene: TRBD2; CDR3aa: CASRSPLAGVYNEQFF; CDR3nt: TGTGCCAGTAGATCTCCACTAGCGGGAGTCTACAATGAGCAGTTCTTC
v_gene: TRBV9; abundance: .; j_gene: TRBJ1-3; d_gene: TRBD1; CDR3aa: CASSATGGLSGNTIYF; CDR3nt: TGTGCCAGCAGCGCCACAGGGGGCTTGTCTGGAAACACCATATATTTT
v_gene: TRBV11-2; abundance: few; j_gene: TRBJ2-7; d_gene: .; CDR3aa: CASSLGHLSYEQYF; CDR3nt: TGTGCCAGCAGCTTAGGGCATCTCTCCTACGAGCAGTACTTC
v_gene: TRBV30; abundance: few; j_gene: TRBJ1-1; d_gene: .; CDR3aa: CAWSPAGTEAFF; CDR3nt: TGTGCCTGGAGTCCAGCCGGGACAGAAGCTTTCTTT
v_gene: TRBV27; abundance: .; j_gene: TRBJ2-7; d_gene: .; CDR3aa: CASSSQMAYEQYF; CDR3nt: TGTGCCAGCAGTTCCCAGATGGCCTACGAGCAGTACTTC
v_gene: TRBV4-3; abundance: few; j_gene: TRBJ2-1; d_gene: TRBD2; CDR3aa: CASSQVLADYNEQFF; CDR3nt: TGCGCCAGCAGCCAAGTCCTAGCGGACTACAATGAGCAGTTCTTC
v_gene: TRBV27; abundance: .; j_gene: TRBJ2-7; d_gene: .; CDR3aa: CASTQSGSDEQYF; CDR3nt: TGTGCCAGCACCCAAAGCGGGTCCGACGAGCAGTACTTC
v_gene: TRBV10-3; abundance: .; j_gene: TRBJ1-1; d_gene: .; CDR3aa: CAISGSGNQNTEAFF; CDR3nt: TGTGCCATCAGTGGGTCCGGGAACCAGAACACTGAAGCTTTCTTT
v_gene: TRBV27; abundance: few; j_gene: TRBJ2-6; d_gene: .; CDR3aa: CASSWWWQSGANVLTF; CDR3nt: TGTGCCAGCAGCTGGTGGTGGCAGTCTGGGGCCAACGTCCTGACTTTC
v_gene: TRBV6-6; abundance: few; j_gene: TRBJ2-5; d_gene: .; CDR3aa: CASSYAEETQYF; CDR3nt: TGTGCCAGCAGTTACGCAGAAGAGACCCAGTACTTC
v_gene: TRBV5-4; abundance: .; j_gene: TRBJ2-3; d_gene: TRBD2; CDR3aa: CASSLVPSGKDTQYF; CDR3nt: TGTGCCAGCAGCTTGGTACCCAGCGGGAAGGATACGCAGTATTTT
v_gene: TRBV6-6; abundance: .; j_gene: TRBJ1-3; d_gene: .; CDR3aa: CASLTPGNTIYF; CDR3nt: TGTGCCAGTCTAACGCCTGGAAACACCATATATTTT
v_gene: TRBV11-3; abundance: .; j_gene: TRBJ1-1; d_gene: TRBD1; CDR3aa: CASSPTGANTEAFF; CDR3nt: TGTGCCAGCAGTCCGACAGGGGCGAACACTGAAGCTTTCTTT